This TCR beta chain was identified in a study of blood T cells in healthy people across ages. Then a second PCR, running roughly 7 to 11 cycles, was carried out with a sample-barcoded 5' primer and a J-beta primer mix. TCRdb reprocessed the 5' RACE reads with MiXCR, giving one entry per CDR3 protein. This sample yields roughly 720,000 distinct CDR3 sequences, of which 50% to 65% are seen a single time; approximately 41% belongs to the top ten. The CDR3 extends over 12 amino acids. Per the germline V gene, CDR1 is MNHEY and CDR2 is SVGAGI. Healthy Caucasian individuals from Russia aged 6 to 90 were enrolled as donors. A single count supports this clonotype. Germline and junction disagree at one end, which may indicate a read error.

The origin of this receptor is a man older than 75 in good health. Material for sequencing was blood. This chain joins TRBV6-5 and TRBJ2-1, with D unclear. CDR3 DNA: TGTGCCAGCCGTTACGTGGGCGATGAGCAGTTCTTC. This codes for CASRYVGDEQFF.